These 29 T cell receptor beta chains share one sample of origin, sequenced in a study of T cell repertoires in ileal Crohn's disease. Time point defined: neoterminal ileum biopsy at postoperative endoscopy, about 6 months after surgery. The data were produced by immunoSEQ multiplex PCR, yet TCRdb's version contains in-frame clones alone and is incomplete. The sample contains about 15,000 clones, around 78% of which appear only once. What was sequenced was ileal tissue. These receptor sequences come from an adult with Crohn's disease.

This chain links TRBV5-4 with TRBJ2-7, with 8 nucleotides matching TRBD1. The ends lost 2 bases at V and 6 bases at J; junction bases unmatched: 7. The CDR3 sequence is 14 residues long. Germline loops: CDR1 SGHNT, CDR2 YYREEE (reference sequence). CDR3 sequence (DNA): TGTGCCAGCAGCTTTCCTGACAGGGGCGGCGAGCAGTACTTC. Translation gives CASSFPDRGGEQYF.

This clone has more than one count but fewer than ten. This chain connects TRBV4-2 to TRBJ2-2, with D unresolved. Trimming shortened V by 1 base and J by 0 bases, and 6 bases separated the two germline ends. This CDR3 is 15 amino acids long. The germline gives CDR1 LGHNA, CDR2 YNFKEQ. This chain's CDR3 is CASSQVTANTGELFF. The CDR3 DNA sequence: TGTGCCAGCAGCCAAGTCACTGCGAACACCGGGGAGCTGTTTTTT.

This clone turned up a few times. J is TRBJ1-1 and V is TRBV7-2; TRBD1 matches at 9 bases. This CDR3 is built from 16 residues. Per germline, CDR1 SGHTA and CDR2 FQGNSA. The J segment lost 11 bases and the V segment lost 3 bases, leaving 16 bases of the junction unmatched. The CDR3 DNA sequence: TGTGCCAGCAGCTTCACCGTGCCCGGGACAGGGAAAAGTGCTTTCTTT. It codes for CASSFTVPGTGKSAFF.

V is TRBV19 and J is TRBJ1-2, with D perhaps TRBD1 (5 bases). Trimming stripped 3 bases from V and 3 bases from J, with 26 bases between. This CDR3 comprises 19 residues. Germline V gives CDR1 LNHDA, CDR2 SQIVND (reference sequence). The CDR3 loop reads CASSIWAGTPGYLDYGYTF. Here the CDR3 DNA reads TGTGCCAGTAGTATTTGGGCAGGGACCCCTGGGTACCTGGACTATGGCTACACCTTC.

This clone was detected once. This chain uses TRBV2 with TRBJ1-1, with a possible D match to TRBD1 (5 bases). V was trimmed by 6 bases and J by 4 bases, leaving 15 bases between them. Germline-derived CDR1 and CDR2 are SNHLY and FYNNEI. CDR3 size: 14 residues. The CDR3 coding sequence is TGTGCCAGCAGGGAACCGGGACGGATCACTGAAGCTTTCTTT. This gives the protein CASREPGRITEAFF.

The gene calls are TRBV29-1 and TRBJ2-4; TRBD1 matches at 7 bases. The germline V gene encodes CDR1 SQVTM and CDR2 ANQGSEA. V shed 6 bases, J shed 1 base, and the junction held 12 bases outside the gene matches. The CDR3 has 16 residues. CDR3 nucleotide sequence: TGCAGCGTGGCTAAGACAGGGAGTAAGGCCAAAAACATTCAGTACTTC. Encoded protein: CSVAKTGSKAKNIQYF.

The rearrangement uses TRBV29-1 and TRBJ1-2; D may be TRBD1 (5 bases). Trimming cost V 6 bases and J 8 bases, with 7 bases left between them. The CDR3 runs 9 residues. In germline, CDR1 is SQVTM, CDR2 ANQGSEA. The CDR3 DNA follows: TGCAGCGTGACAGACGGCTACACCTTC. Protein sequence: CSVTDGYTF.

This chain joins TRBV6-5 and TRBJ2-7; a possible D gene is TRBD2 (6 bases). V shed 5 bases and J shed 6 bases, with 11 bases lying between them. The CDR3 spans 12 residues. Germline V gives CDR1 MNHEY, CDR2 SVGAGI. In DNA, the CDR3 is TGTGCCAGCAGTCGGGGACTTCCCGAGCAGTACTTC. Residues: CASSRGLPEQYF.

The CDR3 DNA sequence: TGTGCTAGTGGTTTGGCAGGTACCGGAAACACCATATATTTT. Residues: CASGLAGTGNTIYF. V usage is TRBV12-5 and J usage is TRBJ1-3; D gene uncertain. V dropped 1 base and J dropped 4 bases, with 8 bases sitting between them. CDR1 and CDR2 (germline): LGHNT, FRNRAP. The CDR3 consists of 14 residues.

The chain recombines TRBV4-1 with TRBJ1-2; D is unclear. Germline V gives CDR1 MGHRA, CDR2 YSYEKL. The CDR3 has 14 residues. The V and J ends lost 0 bases and 6 bases respectively, with 11 bases between them. The CDR3 sequence is CASSQEWAAHGYTF. The CDR3 DNA follows: TGCGCCAGCAGCCAAGAATGGGCCGCCCATGGCTACACCTTC.

The chain joins TRBV7-2 to TRBJ2-3; 15 bases align to TRBD2. The CDR3 covers 17 residues. Germline V gene data show CDR1 as SGHTA and CDR2 as FQGNSA. The V gene end was trimmed by 5 bases and the J gene end by 6 bases; junction bases not matched to a gene: 9. CDR3 in DNA: TGTGCCAGCAGCCCCTTGGGACTAGCGGGAGGAACCGATACGCAGTATTTT. Protein product: CASSPLGLAGGTDTQYF.

The genes are TRBV19 and TRBJ1-1, with D unclear. V was shortened by 5 bases and J by 1 base, with 11 bases between the two germline ends. Germline CDR1 and CDR2: LNHDA and SQIVND (reference sequence). The CDR3 extends over 14 amino acids. The CDR3 DNA reads TGTGCCAGTAGTCCCCTCGGCGGGAACACTGAAGCTTTCTTT. Translating gives CASSPLGGNTEAFF.

The chain couples TRBV12-5 to TRBJ2-1; 7 bases are shared with TRBD2. The ends lost 7 bases at V and 0 bases at J; junction bases unmatched: 6. CDR1 and CDR2 from the germline V gene are LGHNT and FRNRAP. The CDR3 length is 15 residues. The CDR3 is CASATSASSYNEQFF. Written as DNA, the CDR3 is TGTGCTAGTGCCACTAGCGCCAGCTCCTACAATGAGCAGTTCTTC.

This sequence joins TRBV7-8 and TRBJ1-5, with 8 positions matching TRBD1. The CDR3 has 15 residues. The germline CDR1 and CDR2 sequences are SGHVS and FQNEAQ. V was pared by 4 bases and J by 0 bases, with 2 bases of the junction left unmatched. The CDR3 spells CASSWGQVSNQPQHF. The CDR3 DNA sequence: TGTGCCAGCAGCTGGGGACAGGTTAGCAATCAGCCCCAGCATTTT.

This rearrangement joins TRBV27 to TRBJ2-1; D remains unclear. Looked up from germline, CDR1 is MNHEY and CDR2 is SMNVEV (reference sequence). CDR3 length: 14 amino acids. V was shortened by 5 bases and J by 7 bases, with 15 bases between the two germline ends. The CDR3 nucleotides read TGTGCCAGCAGTCCAATCGGCAATAGGAATGAGCAGTTCTTC. It specifies CASSPIGNRNEQFF.

This chain links TRBV28 with TRBJ2-5; D is undetermined. The germline V and J ends were trimmed by 6 bases and 2 bases, with 10 bases remaining between them. The CDR3 runs 13 residues. Germline V gene sequence: CDR1 MDHEN, CDR2 SYDVKM. CDR3 sequence reads: CASSPTEQETQYF. As DNA, the CDR3 is TGTGCCAGCAGCCCCACAGAGCAAGAGACCCAGTACTTC.

The J gene is TRBJ2-1, the V gene TRBV19; 7 bases map to TRBD2. Germline trimming cut 6 bases from V and 0 bases from J; bases unmatched to any gene: 8. The CDR3 runs to 16 residues. CDR1 LNHDA and CDR2 SQIVND come from the germline V gene (reference sequence). The CDR3 DNA reads TGTGCCAGTAGCCAGCGGGACTTAAGCTCCTACAATGAGCAGTTCTTC. Translation: CASSQRDLSSYNEQFF.

In this sample, this clone turned up once. This rearrangement joins TRBV15 to TRBJ2-5; 7 nucleotides agree with TRBD1. Trimming at V came to 4 bases and at J to 2 bases, leaving 7 bases not matched to a gene. Germline-derived CDR1 and CDR2 are LNHNV and YYDKDF (reference sequence). This CDR3 is 15 amino acids long. The CDR3 spells CATSKRQGLQETQYF. For the CDR3, the DNA is TGTGCCACCAGCAAAAGACAGGGCTTACAAGAGACCCAGTACTTC.

On this clone itself: Other DNA sequences of this sample code for an identical CDR3. The chain is built from TRBV5-1 and TRBJ2-7; D is tentatively TRBD1 or TRBD2 (6 bases each). Trimming took off 1 base at V and 2 bases at J, with 10 bases between the two ends. The CDR3 contains 14 residues. CDR1 is SGHRS, CDR2 YFSETQ, per germline. In DNA form, the CDR3 reads TGCGCCAGCAGCTTGAGGGGGGTTACCTACGAGCAGTACTTC. Its protein is CASSLRGVTYEQYF.

The chain links TRBV4-1 to TRBJ2-7; 7 nucleotides match TRBD1. With V trimmed by 4 bases and J by 4 bases, 13 bases remained unmatched. CDR1 is MGHRA, CDR2 YSYEKL, per germline. This CDR3 comprises 16 residues. CDR3 protein: CASSLEFRDRRYEQYF. The CDR3 nucleotides read TGCGCCAGCAGCCTCGAATTCCGGGACAGACGATACGAGCAGTACTTC.

The chain uses TRBV18 and TRBJ2-5; a weak D match, TRBD1 (6 bases). Looked up from germline, CDR1 is KGHSH and CDR2 is LQKENI. V was shortened by 0 bases and J by 5 bases, with 13 bases between the two germline ends. The CDR3 runs 15 residues. The CDR3 DNA is TGTGCCAGCTCACCACCGATAGGGGGTCGGGAGACCCAGTACTTC. It translates to CASSPPIGGRETQYF. The full variable domain, its missing parts supplied by reference TRBV18 and TRBJ2-5, is NAGVMQNPRHLVRRRGQEARLRCSPMKGHSHVYWYRQLPEEGLKFMVYLQKENIIDESGMPKERFSAEFPKEGPSILRIQQVVRGDSAAYFCASSPPIGGRETQYFGPGTRLLVL.

J is TRBJ2-1 and V is TRBV18; 8 nucleotides align to TRBD2. This CDR3 has 14 amino acids. Trimming cost V 3 bases and J 6 bases; bases outside gene matches: 4. Germline loops: CDR1 KGHSH, CDR2 LQKENI. In DNA, the CDR3 is TGTGCCAGCTCACCCCAGCGGGAGCCCAATGAGCAGTTCTTC. This sequence encodes CASSPQREPNEQFF.

This rearrangement joins TRBV2 to TRBJ2-1, with D perhaps TRBD2 (6 bases). This CDR3 has 13 residues. V lost 7 bases and J lost 5, with 12 bases in between. Per the germline V gene, CDR1 is SNHLY and CDR2 is FYNNEI. The CDR3 region has the DNA TGTGCCAGCAATACTGGGGGGAACAATGAGCAGTTCTTC. Protein: CASNTGGNNEQFF.

A single count supports this clone. This chain links TRBV19 with TRBJ2-7; TRBD1 agrees at 9 bases. V gave up 9 bases and J gave up 3 bases; unmatched junction bases: 12. The CDR3 is 15 amino acids. Germline V gives CDR1 LNHDA, CDR2 SQIVND (reference sequence). The CDR3 nucleotides are TGTGCCAGCAAAATTCCGCCGGGACAGGGCTACGAGCAGTACTTC. Protein product: CASKIPPGQGYEQYF.

This chain uses TRBV5-1 with TRBJ2-5, with unresolved D. This CDR3 is 13 amino acids long. Germline V lookup: CDR1 SGHRS, CDR2 YFSETQ. Trimming stripped 0 bases from V and 3 bases from J, with 6 bases between. The CDR3 sequence: CASSLGEEETQYF. CDR3 bases: TGCGCCAGCAGCTTGGGTGAAGAAGAGACCCAGTACTTC.

CDR3 protein: CASKVGQGGYGYTF. The DNA of the CDR3 is TGTGCCAGCAAAGTGGGACAGGGGGGCTATGGCTACACCTTC. The chain recombines TRBV6-5 with TRBJ1-2; 11 positions agree with TRBD1. Germline values: CDR1 MNHEY, CDR2 SVGAGI. The ends lost 7 bases at V and 4 bases at J; junction bases unmatched: 5. The CDR3 spans 14 residues.

This clone turned up a few times. J is TRBJ1-6 and V is TRBV2; perhaps TRBD1 as D (5 bases). This CDR3 has 16 residues. Germline V gene sequence: CDR1 SNHLY, CDR2 FYNNEI. V was cut by 6 bases and J by 7 bases, with 19 bases left in between. The CDR3 sequence is CASSPLDRGSNSPLHF. CDR3 bases: TGTGCCAGCAGCCCTTTGGATAGGGGTTCGAATTCACCCCTCCACTTT.

This clone was observed once. This chain links TRBV7-9 with TRBJ2-3, with a weak D call TRBD2 (5 bases). CDR3 size: 16 residues. From germline, CDR1 is SEHNR and CDR2 FQNEAQ (reference sequence). V dropped 3 bases and J dropped 4 bases, with 17 bases sitting between them. The CDR3 loop reads CASSFHLGRGSDTQYF. The DNA for the CDR3 is TGTGCCAGCAGCTTTCACCTAGGGAGAGGTTCAGATACGCAGTATTTT. Based on the CDR3 plus reference TRBV7-9 and TRBJ2-3, the full variable domain is DTGVSQNPRHKITKRGQNVTFRCDPISEHNRLYWYRQTLGQGPEFLTYFQNEAQLEKSRLLSDRFSAERPKGSFSTLEIQRTEQGDSAMYLCASSFHLGRGSDTQYFGPGTRLTVL.

DNA of the CDR3: TGTGCCAGCAGCACACCAGGGGTGCTCAACTATGGCTACACCTTC. This translates into CASSTPGVLNYGYTF. The chain couples TRBV7-9 to TRBJ1-2; a weak D match, TRBD1 (6 bases). CDR1 and CDR2 from the germline V gene are SEHNR and FQNEAQ (reference sequence). The CDR3 is 15 amino acids. The germline V and J ends were trimmed by 5 bases and 2 bases, with 15 bases remaining between them.